This TCR beta chain was retrieved from a study of blood T cells in healthy people across ages. The table lists this clonotype with many counts. The antigen is undetermined. Points from the study as a whole: Estimates of diversity drawn from one million T cells were considered underestimates. More naive CD4+ cells and higher diversity were found in long-lived than in aged donors.

A second PCR of 7 to 11 cycles used a sample-barcoded 5' primer and a J-beta primer mix. From the 5' RACE reads, TCRdb called clonotypes with MiXCR, one entry per CDR3 protein. This sample carries about 290,000 distinct CDR3 sequences, less than 30% of them seen once, and the ten largest clones take 25% to 30%. Germline CDR1 SQVTM, CDR2 ANQGSEA. V lost 5 bases, J lost 4 bases, and 15 bases lay in between. The CDR3 runs 15 residues. V is TRBV29-1 and J is TRBJ2-6; D gene unclear. The sample taken for sequencing was blood. The receptor was derived from a woman aged 70-85 years in good health. The CDR3 DNA reads as TGCAGCGTTATTACTAAGGGTGGCGGGGCCAACGTCCTGACTTTC. Translated, it gives CSVITKGGGANVLTF.